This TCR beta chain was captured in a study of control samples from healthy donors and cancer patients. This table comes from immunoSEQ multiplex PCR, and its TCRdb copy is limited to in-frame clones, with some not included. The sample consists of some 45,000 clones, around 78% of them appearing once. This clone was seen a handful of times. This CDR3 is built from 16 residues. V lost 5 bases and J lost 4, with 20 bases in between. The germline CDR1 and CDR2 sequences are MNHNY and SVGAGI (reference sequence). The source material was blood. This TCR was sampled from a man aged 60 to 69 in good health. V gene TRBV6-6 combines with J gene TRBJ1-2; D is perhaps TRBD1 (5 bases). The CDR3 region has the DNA TGTGCCAGCAGTGTTAGGGGTGAGGAGTACGCCTATGGCTACACCTTC. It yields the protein CASSVRGEEYAYGYTF.